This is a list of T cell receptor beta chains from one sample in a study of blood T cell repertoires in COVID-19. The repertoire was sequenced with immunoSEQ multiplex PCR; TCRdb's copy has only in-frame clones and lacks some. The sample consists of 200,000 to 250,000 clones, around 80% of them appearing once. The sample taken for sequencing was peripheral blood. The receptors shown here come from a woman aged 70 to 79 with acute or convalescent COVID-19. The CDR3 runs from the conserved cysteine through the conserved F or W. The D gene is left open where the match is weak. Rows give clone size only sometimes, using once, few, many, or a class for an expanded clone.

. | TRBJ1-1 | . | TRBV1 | CTSSRTDTKSEAFF | TGCACCAGCAGCCGAACGGACACCAAATCGGAAGCTTTCTTT
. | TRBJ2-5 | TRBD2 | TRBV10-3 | CAISSSGGGETQYF | TGTGCCATCAGTTCTAGCGGGGGTGGAGAGACCCAGTACTTC
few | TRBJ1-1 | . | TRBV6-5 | CASSIRVTDTEAFF | TGTGCCAGCAGTATCCGGGTTACTGACACTGAAGCTTTCTTT
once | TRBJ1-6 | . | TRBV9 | CASSVGGAGYSPLHF | TGTGCCAGCAGCGTAGGCGGCGCCGGGTATTCACCCCTCCACTTT
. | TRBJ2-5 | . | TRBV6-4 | CASSGAGWVSYRQETQYF | TGTGCCAGCAGTGGGGCTGGGTGGGTTAGTTACAGGCAAGAGACCCAGTACTTC
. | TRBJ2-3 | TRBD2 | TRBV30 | CAWSAGTSGGAQYF | TGTGCCTGGAGTGCCGGGACTAGCGGGGGTGCGCAGTATTTT
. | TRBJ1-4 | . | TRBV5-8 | CASGETATNEKLFF | TGTGCCAGCGGCGAGACAGCAACTAATGAAAAACTGTTTTTT
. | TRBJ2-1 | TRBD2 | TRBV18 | CASSPLTSGTYNEQFF | TGTGCCAGCTCACCACTTACTAGCGGGACTTACAATGAGCAGTTCTTC
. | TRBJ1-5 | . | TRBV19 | CASSIVLDVGQPQHF | TGTGCCAGTAGTATCGTTCTAGATGTTGGGCAGCCCCAGCATTTT
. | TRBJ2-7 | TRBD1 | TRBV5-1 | CASSPKGQGGEQYF | TGCGCCAGCAGCCCAAAGGGACAGGGAGGCGAGCAGTACTTC
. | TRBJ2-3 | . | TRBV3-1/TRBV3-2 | CASSPPLAFPDTQYF | TGTGCCAGCAGCCCGCCACTAGCATTCCCAGATACGCAGTATTTT
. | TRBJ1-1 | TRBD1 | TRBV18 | CASSPSAGGETEAFF | TGTGCCAGCTCACCATCGGCAGGGGGAGAGACTGAAGCTTTCTTT
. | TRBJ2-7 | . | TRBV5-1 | CASSLDSGTGEQYF | TGCGCCAGCAGCTTGGATTCGGGGACTGGAGAGCAGTACTTC
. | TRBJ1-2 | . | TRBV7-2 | CASSFGQSYGYTF | TGTGCCAGCAGCTTTGGACAAAGCTATGGCTACACCTTC
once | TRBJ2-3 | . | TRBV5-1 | CASRDSDTQYF | TGCGCCAGCAGGGACTCAGATACGCAGTATTTT
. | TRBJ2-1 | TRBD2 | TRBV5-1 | CASSIDSGGARNNEQFF | TGCGCCAGCAGCATTGATAGCGGGGGGGCCCGGAACAATGAGCAGTTCTTC
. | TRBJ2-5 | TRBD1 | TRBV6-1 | CASSLGQGGTQYF | TGTGCCAGCAGTCTGGGACAGGGAGGGACCCAGTACTTC
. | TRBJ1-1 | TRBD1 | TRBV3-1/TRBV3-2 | CASSQDGGTGAAFF | TGTGCCAGCAGCCAAGATGGAGGGACAGGGGCCGCTTTCTTT
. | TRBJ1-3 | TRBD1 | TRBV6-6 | CASGSGQGNTIYF | TGTGCCAGCGGTTCGGGACAGGGAAACACCATATATTTT
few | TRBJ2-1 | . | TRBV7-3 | CASSPGSSYNEQFF | TGTGCCAGCAGCCCGGGTAGCTCCTACAATGAGCAGTTCTTC
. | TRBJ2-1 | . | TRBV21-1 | CASSTNSSWGRAAGEQFF | TGTGCCAGCAGCACGAACTCCTCGTGGGGGCGCGCGGCTGGTGAGCAGTTCTTC
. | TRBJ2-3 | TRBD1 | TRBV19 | CASSTYYRDRGTDTQYF | TGTGCCAGTAGTACGTACTACCGGGACAGAGGCACAGATACGCAGTATTTT
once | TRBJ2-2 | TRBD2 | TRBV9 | CASSAQSSGTTGELFF | TGTGCCAGCAGCGCACAGAGTAGCGGGACCACCGGGGAGCTGTTTTTT
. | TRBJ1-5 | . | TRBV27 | CASINSRNQPQHF | TGTGCCAGCATAAACAGCCGAAATCAGCCCCAGCATTTT
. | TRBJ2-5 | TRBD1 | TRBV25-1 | CASSEEALTGVETQYF | TGTGCCAGCAGTGAAGAGGCCTTGACAGGGGTAGAGACCCAGTACTTC
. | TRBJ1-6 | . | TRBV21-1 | CASSPGGLGGNSPLHF | TGTGCCAGCAGTCCGGGGGGGTTGGGGGGCAATTCACCCCTCCACTTT
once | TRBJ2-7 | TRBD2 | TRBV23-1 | CASEGTSVSYEQYF | TGCGCCAGCGAGGGGACTAGCGTTTCCTACGAGCAGTACTTC
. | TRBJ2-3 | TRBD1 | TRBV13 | CASSLAGQGARGTDTQYF | TGTGCCAGCTCCCTTGCCGGACAGGGGGCGCGGGGCACAGATACGCAGTATTTT
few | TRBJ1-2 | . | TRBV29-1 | CSVAHTGYGYTF | TGCAGCGTTGCTCATACAGGCTATGGCTACACCTTC
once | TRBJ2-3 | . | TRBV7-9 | CASSLPFRGTSEVTQYF | TGTGCCAGCAGCCTCCCCTTCCGTGGGACTTCCGAGGTCACGCAGTATTTT
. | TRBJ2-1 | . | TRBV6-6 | CASSSGRSVAYNEQFF | TGTGCCAGCAGTTCGGGTAGGTCGGTCGCGTACAATGAGCAGTTCTTC
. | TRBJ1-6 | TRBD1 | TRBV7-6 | CASSSFGQGLGSPLHF | TGTGCCAGCAGCTCCTTCGGACAGGGGTTGGGTTCACCCCTCCACTTT
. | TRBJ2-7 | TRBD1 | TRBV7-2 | CASSLRDSRVYEQYF | TGTGCCAGCAGCCTCCGGGACAGTCGGGTCTACGAGCAGTACTTC
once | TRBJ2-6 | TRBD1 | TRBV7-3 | CASSLDPIGQGPGANVLTF | TGTGCCAGCAGCTTAGACCCTATCGGACAGGGCCCTGGGGCCAACGTCCTGACTTTC
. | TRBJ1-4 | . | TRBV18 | CASSPFDSAHNEKLFF | TGTGCCAGCTCACCCTTCGACTCGGCCCACAATGAAAAACTGTTTTTT
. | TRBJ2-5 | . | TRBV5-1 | CASTPWTRGETQYF | TGCGCCAGCACACCTTGGACAAGGGGGGAGACCCAGTACTTC
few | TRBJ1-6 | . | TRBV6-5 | CASSYGGGDNSPLHF | TGTGCCAGCAGTTATGGAGGGGGGGACAATTCACCCCTCCACTTT
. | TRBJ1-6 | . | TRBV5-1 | CASSLAATENSPLHF | TGCGCCAGCAGCTTGGCCGCGACAGAGAATTCACCCCTCCACTTT
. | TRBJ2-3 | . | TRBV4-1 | CASRQRGAGSSTDTQYF | TGCGCCAGCAGGCAACGAGGGGCGGGGTCTAGCACAGATACGCAGTATTTT
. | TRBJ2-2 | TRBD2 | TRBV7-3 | CASSLRGTANTGELFF | TGTGCCAGCAGCCTGCGGGGGACGGCGAACACCGGGGAGCTGTTTTTT
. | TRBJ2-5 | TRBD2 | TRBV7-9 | CASSFSGGQETQYF | TGTGCCAGCAGCTTTAGCGGGGGCCAGGAGACCCAGTACTTC
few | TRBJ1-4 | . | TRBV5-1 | CASSLDRDGEKLFF | TGCGCCAGCAGCTTGGACAGGGACGGTGAAAAACTGTTTTTT
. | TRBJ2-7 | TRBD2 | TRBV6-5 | CASTGGGVYEQYF | TGTGCCAGCACGGGGGGGGGCGTGTACGAGCAGTACTTC
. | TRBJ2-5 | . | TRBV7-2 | CASSLGGQQETQYF | TGTGCCAGCAGCCTCGGGGGGCAGCAAGAGACCCAGTACTTC
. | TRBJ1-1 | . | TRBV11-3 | CASSGGWDTFF | TGTGCCAGCAGCGGGGGATGGGACACTTTCTTT
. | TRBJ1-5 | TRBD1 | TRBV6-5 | CASRTRQGLQPQHF | TGTGCCAGCAGGACTCGACAGGGCTTGCAGCCCCAGCATTTT
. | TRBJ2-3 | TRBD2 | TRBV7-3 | CASSWGLAEPSTDTQYF | TGTGCCAGCAGCTGGGGACTAGCGGAGCCTAGCACAGATACGCAGTATTTT
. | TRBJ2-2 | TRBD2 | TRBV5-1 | CASSLRGLAGPNTGELFF | TGCGCCAGCAGCTTGAGGGGGCTAGCGGGGCCCAACACCGGGGAGCTGTTTTTT
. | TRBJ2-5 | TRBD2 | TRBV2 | CASSESQLAGGKETQYF | TGTGCCAGCAGTGAGTCCCAACTAGCGGGGGGTAAAGAGACCCAGTACTTC
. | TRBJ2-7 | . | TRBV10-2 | CASSDSGVGYEQYF | TGCGCCAGCAGTGATTCGGGGGTGGGCTACGAGCAGTACTTC
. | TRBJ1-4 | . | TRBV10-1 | CASSDREEKLFF | TGCGCCAGCAGTGACAGGGAAGAAAAACTGTTTTTT
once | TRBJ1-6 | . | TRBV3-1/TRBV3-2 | CASSQVQGNSPLHF | TGTGCCAGCAGCCAAGTACAGGGTAATTCACCCCTCCACTTT
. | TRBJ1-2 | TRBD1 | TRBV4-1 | CASSHPGQGEGYTF | TGCGCCAGCAGCCACCCGGGACAGGGGGAAGGCTACACCTTC
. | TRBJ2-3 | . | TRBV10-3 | CAISESFQSYTDTQYF | TGTGCCATCAGTGAGTCCTTCCAAAGCTACACAGATACGCAGTATTTT
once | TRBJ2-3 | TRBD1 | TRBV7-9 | CASSSRGPDTQYF | TGTGCCAGCAGCTCCAGGGGGCCAGATACGCAGTATTTT
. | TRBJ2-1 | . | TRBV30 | CAWSVVNRGNEQFF | TGTGCCTGGAGTGTAGTCAATAGGGGCAATGAGCAGTTCTTC
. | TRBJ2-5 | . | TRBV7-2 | CASSQQGWGQETQYF | TGTGCCAGTAGCCAACAGGGTTGGGGGCAAGAGACCCAGTACTTC